Listed below are T cell receptor beta chains from one sample, sequenced in a study of CD8+ T cells in alopecia areata. TCRdb's copy holds only in-frame clones and misses some; the assay was immunoSEQ multiplex PCR. The sample contains fewer than 250,000 clones, under 70% of which appear only once. The specimen was CD4+ T cells sorted from blood, collected at week 4, from a patient treated with tofacitinib. The receptors were gathered from a human donor with alopecia areata. Each CDR3 is given with its conserved first and last residue. The order of the fields is D gene, V gene, J gene, clone size, CDR3 protein, CDR3 DNA. The D gene is left open where the match is weak. Clone sizes are given selectively: once, few, many, or a class where the clone is expanded.

>.|TRBV20-1|TRBJ2-3|.
CSPRGADTQYF
TGCAGTCCCCGAGGTGCAGATACGCAGTATTTT
>.|TRBV30|TRBJ1-1|.
CAWSVGRAGNTEAFF
TGTGCCTGGAGTGTAGGCAGGGCGGGGAACACTGAAGCTTTCTTT
>.|TRBV29-1|TRBJ2-1|.
CSVDTGWVWVF
TGCAGCGTTGATACCGGGTGGGTCTGGGTCTTC
>.|TRBV2|TRBJ2-2|.
CASSVEGPAVTGELFF
TGTGCCAGCAGTGTTGAAGGGCCGGCGGTCACCGGGGAGCTGTTTTTT
>.|TRBV18|TRBJ1-1|few
CASSPSGLNTEAFF
TGTGCCAGCTCACCATCAGGGTTGAACACTGAAGCTTTCTTT
>TRBD2|TRBV6-5|TRBJ2-7|.
CASSKVRGGSYEQYF
TGTGCCAGCAGTAAGGTACGGGGGGGGAGCTACGAGCAGTACTTC
>.|TRBV19|TRBJ1-2|once
CASSRDHSNYGYTF
TGTGCCAGTAGCCGGGACCACTCTAACTATGGCTACACCTTC
>.|TRBV7-2|TRBJ2-3|.
CASSASTDTQYF
TGTGCCAGCAGCGCTAGCACAGATACGCAGTATTTT
>.|TRBV10-3|TRBJ1-5|few
CAISESHSTQPQHF
TGTGCCATCAGTGAGTCGCATTCAACGCAGCCCCAGCATTTT
>.|TRBV30|TRBJ1-1|.
CAWKQLRGAFF
TGTGCCTGGAAACAGCTAAGAGGAGCTTTCTTT
>TRBD1|TRBV18|TRBJ1-1|.
CASSPQTGGLNTEAFF
TGTGCCAGCTCACCACAAACAGGGGGGCTGAACACTGAAGCTTTCTTT
>TRBD1|TRBV23-1|TRBJ2-5|.
CASSQWEYGAGQGSQETQYF
TGCGCCAGCAGTCAATGGGAATACGGTGCGGGACAGGGGTCTCAAGAGACCCAGTACTTC
>.|TRBV13|TRBJ1-2|.
CASSFDLDGYTF
TGTGCCAGCAGCTTCGACCTGGATGGCTACACCTTC
>TRBD1|TRBV5-4|TRBJ1-2|.
CASSLAGGDRAYGYTF
TGTGCCAGCAGCTTGGCCGGGGGGGACAGAGCCTATGGCTACACCTTC
>TRBD1|TRBV7-9|TRBJ2-2|.
CASIDRETYTGELFF
TGTGCCAGCATCGACAGGGAAACCTACACCGGGGAGCTGTTTTTT
>.|TRBV9|TRBJ1-6|.
CASTERAGPNNSPLHF
TGTGCCAGCACCGAGAGGGCAGGGCCCAATAATTCACCCCTCCACTTT
>TRBD2|TRBV7-9|TRBJ2-5|.
CASSPGTSGRRTQYF
TGTGCCAGCAGCCCCGGGACTAGCGGGCGGAGGACCCAGTACTTC
>TRBD1|TRBV30|TRBJ1-2|few
CACWTGGDYGYTF
TGTGCCTGTTGGACAGGGGGCGATTATGGCTACACCTTC
>.|TRBV25-1|TRBJ2-1|.
CASSAPSSYNEQFF
TGTGCCAGCAGTGCCCCGAGCTCCTACAATGAGCAGTTCTTC
>.|TRBV6-5|TRBJ2-1|.
CASSSQGEQFF
TGTGCCAGCAGTTCCCAGGGTGAGCAGTTCTTC
>TRBD1|TRBV27|TRBJ1-2|.
CASSAPGQGYGYTF
TGTGCCAGCAGTGCCCCGGGACAGGGGTATGGCTACACCTTC
>TRBD1|TRBV2|TRBJ2-7|.
CASNTGGTYEQYF
TGTGCCAGCAATACAGGGGGTACCTACGAGCAGTACTTC
>.|TRBV30|TRBJ2-1|once
CAWSLGYNEQFF
TGTGCCTGGAGTCTGGGTTACAATGAGCAGTTCTTC
>.|TRBV29-1|TRBJ2-2|.
CSVGQMNTGELFF
TGCAGCGTCGGACAGATGAACACCGGGGAGCTGTTTTTT
>.|TRBV9|TRBJ1-1|once
CASSVGDTRNTEAFF
TGTGCCAGCAGCGTCGGAGACACCAGAAACACTGAAGCTTTCTTT
>.|TRBV7-2|TRBJ2-2|.
CASSLELPWGELFF
TGTGCCAGCAGCTTAGAACTGCCATGGGGGGAGCTGTTTTTT
>TRBD1|TRBV30|TRBJ1-2|.
CAWRAGTGYGYTF
TGTGCCTGGAGGGCCGGGACAGGGTATGGCTACACCTTC
>.|TRBV29-1|TRBJ2-1|.
CSVRRSGGAYNEQFF
TGCAGCGTTAGACGATCGGGCGGGGCCTACAATGAGCAGTTCTTC
>.|TRBV2|TRBJ2-3|.
CASSEQEGGDTQYF
TGTGCCAGCAGTGAACAGGAAGGCGGAGATACGCAGTATTTT
>.|TRBV7-2|TRBJ2-2|few
CASWTGSNTGELFF
TGTGCCAGCTGGACGGGCTCAAACACCGGGGAGCTGTTTTTT
>.|TRBV2|TRBJ2-7|.
CASSTRSEQYF
TGTGCCAGCAGCACTCGGAGCGAGCAGTACTTC
>.|TRBV5-6|TRBJ1-1|.
CASSLRPNTEAFF
TGTGCCAGCAGCTTACGGCCGAACACTGAAGCTTTCTTT
>.|TRBV6-5|TRBJ1-2|once
CASAHDRGYTF
TGTGCCAGCGCTCATGATCGGGGCTACACCTTC
>.|TRBV5-1|TRBJ1-2|.
CASSLQVENGYTF
TGCGCCAGCAGCTTGCAGGTCGAAAATGGCTACACCTTC
>.|TRBV9|TRBJ2-2|.
CASSVAGSNTGELFF
TGTGCCAGCAGCGTAGCAGGGTCGAACACCGGGGAGCTGTTTTTT
>TRBD1|TRBV9|TRBJ1-6|.
CASSSRQGSGSPLHF
TGTGCCAGCAGCTCCCGACAGGGGTCGGGTTCACCCCTCCACTTT
>.|TRBV6-5|TRBJ1-2|.
CASSPRQNYGYTF
TGTGCCAGCAGTCCCCGACAGAACTATGGCTACACCTTC
>TRBD1|TRBV30|TRBJ1-4|.
CAWSRDRATEKLFF
TGTGCCTGGAGTAGGGACAGGGCCACCGAAAAACTGTTTTTT
>.|TRBV20-1|TRBJ1-2|.
CSASRVYGYTF
TGCAGTGCTAGCCGGGTCTATGGCTACACCTTC
>.|TRBV30|TRBJ1-2|once
CAWSTTGYGYTF
TGTGCCTGGAGTACTACAGGTTATGGCTACACCTTC
>.|TRBV19|TRBJ2-2|.
CASSPANTGELFF
TGTGCCAGTAGTCCAGCGAACACCGGGGAGCTGTTTTTT
>.|TRBV7-9|TRBJ1-3|.
CASSFRGAGNTIYF
TGTGCCAGCAGCTTTAGGGGTGCTGGAAACACCATATATTTT
>.|TRBV29-1|TRBJ2-5|.
CSVGVDETQYF
TGCAGCGTCGGGGTTGATGAGACCCAGTACTTC
>.|TRBV2|TRBJ1-5|.
CASSDRAVSNQPQHF
TGTGCCAGCAGTGACCGCGCGGTTAGCAATCAGCCCCAGCATTTT
>TRBD2|TRBV7-9|TRBJ2-3|.
CAVAGGSPSTDTQYF
TGTGCGGTAGCGGGGGGCTCACCCAGCACAGATACGCAGTATTTT
>.|TRBV6-6|TRBJ1-1|.
CASRNPGQRGPEAFF
TGTGCCAGCAGAAACCCTGGCCAAAGAGGCCCGGAAGCTTTCTTT
>.|TRBV19|TRBJ1-5|.
CASSKSGRAYSNQPQHF
TGTGCCAGTAGCAAAAGCGGGAGGGCTTATAGCAATCAGCCCCAGCATTTT
>.|TRBV30|TRBJ2-7|.
CAWRLSGRGREQYF
TGTGCCTGGAGATTGAGTGGCAGAGGGAGGGAGCAGTACTTC
>.|TRBV29-1|TRBJ2-5|.
CSVEAGGETQYF
TGCAGCGTTGAGGCAGGAGGTGAGACCCAGTACTTC
>.|TRBV5-4|TRBJ2-5|.
CASSSASYQETQYF
TGTGCCAGCAGTTCGGCTTCGTACCAAGAGACCCAGTACTTC